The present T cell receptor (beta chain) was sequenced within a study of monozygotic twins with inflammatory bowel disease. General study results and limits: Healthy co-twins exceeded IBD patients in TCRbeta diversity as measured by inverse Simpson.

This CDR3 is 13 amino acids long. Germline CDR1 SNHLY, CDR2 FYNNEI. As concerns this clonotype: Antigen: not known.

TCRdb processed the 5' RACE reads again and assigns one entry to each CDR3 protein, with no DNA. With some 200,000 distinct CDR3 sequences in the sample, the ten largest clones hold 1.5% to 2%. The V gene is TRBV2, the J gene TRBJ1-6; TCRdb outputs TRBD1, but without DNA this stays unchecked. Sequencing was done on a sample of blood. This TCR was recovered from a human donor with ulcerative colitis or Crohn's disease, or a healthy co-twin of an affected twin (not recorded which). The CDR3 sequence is CASRDRDTSPLHF.